The present TCR beta chain was sequenced within a study of cytomegalovirus exposure and HLA in healthy donors. The PCR used 60 Vbeta and 13 Jbeta primers. TCRdb's table, derived via immunoSEQ multiplex PCR, lists solely in-frame clones and lacks some. This table holds over 100,000 clones, about 79% found once. The CDR3 runs 14 residues. Trimming stripped 6 bases from V and 1 base from J, with 12 bases between. Per the germline V gene, CDR1 is MNHEY and CDR2 is SVGAGI. Sequencing was performed on PBMCs. This sequence was found in a woman younger than 30 in good health and CMV-seropositive. This chain connects TRBV6-5 to TRBJ1-2; TRBD1 is a possible D gene (5 bases). CDR3 loop: CASSLPDINYGYTF. The CDR3 region has the DNA TGTGCCAGCAGCCTCCCGGACATTAACTATGGCTACACCTTC.